Each of the 10 T cell receptor beta chains below was sequenced from the same sample in a study of regulatory and conventional T cells in RAG deficiency (TCRdb year 2017). Before genomic DNA was extracted, conventional CD4+ T cells were isolated from blood as CD25-low CD127-high cells. Libraries were made using the immunoSEQ multiplex PCR assay. This is the immuneACCESS table as TCRdb keeps it, with only in-frame sequences that have V and J called. A part of the clones is gone; compared with another copy, unresolved V genes explain less than half, and the rest is unexplained. Across this sample there are approximately 46,000 clones, with over 80% seen only once. Of the sample, approximately 0.51% is held by the ten largest clones. This sample also appeared in a second study, on regulatory T cells. As the second paper documents: The multiplex PCR relied on 52 forward TRBV primers and 13 reverse TRBJ primers, and amplification bias was corrected through assay-based and computational methods.

The source material was CD4+ effector T cells sorted from blood. These receptors came from a human donor in good health.

The V gene is TRBV19, the J gene TRBJ2-1, with 9 bases that match TRBD1. Trimming took 5 bases from V and 5 from J; bases not matched to a gene: 10. The CDR3 has 16 residues. The germline V gene has CDR1 LNHDA and CDR2 SQIVND (reference sequence). CDR3 nucleotides: TGTGCCAGTAGTTTATCCGGGACAGGGAAACACAATGAGCAGTTCTTC. Its protein product is CASSLSGTGKHNEQFF.

This clone was seen a single time. J is TRBJ2-7 and V is TRBV5-1; 9 bases map to TRBD2. The CDR3 runs to 15 residues. The V gene's germline CDR1 is SGHRS and CDR2 YFSETQ. The J segment lost 2 bases and the V segment lost 3 bases, leaving 6 bases of the junction unmatched. The CDR3 reads CASSSGSGGTYEQYF. The DNA of the CDR3 is TGCGCCAGCAGCTCCGGTAGCGGGGGAACCTACGAGCAGTACTTC.

Details on this clone: At one end, the junction sequence differs from germline, possibly due to a read error. The chain joins TRBV7-7 to TRBJ2-1; 10 positions agree with TRBD2. Germline V gene sequence: CDR1 SSHAT, CDR2 FNYEAQ (reference sequence). This CDR3 comprises 18 residues. The CDR3 DNA is TGTGCTAGCAGCATTCTCCCCTGGGGTAGCGGGAGGTACAATGAGCAGTTCTTC. Amino acid sequence: CASSILPWGSGRYNEQFF.

The chain employs TRBV5-8 and TRBJ1-6; weak D call: TRBD1 (6 bases). V lost 0 bases, J lost 10 bases, and 14 bases lay in between. The CDR3 loop spans 15 amino acids. Germline assignment: CDR1 SGHTS and CDR2 YDEGEE. CDR3 sequence reads: CASSLGRVRGSPLHF. The CDR3 region has the DNA TGTGCCAGCAGCTTGGGTCGGGTGAGGGGGTCACCCCTCCACTTT.

This clone was picked up a small number of times. This chain joins TRBV7-9 and TRBJ1-3, with 8 bases aligning to TRBD1. The germline CDR1 and CDR2 sequences are SEHNR and FQNEAQ (reference sequence). The ends lost 4 bases at V and 6 bases at J; junction bases unmatched: 8. This CDR3 has 15 residues. This chain's CDR3 is CASSYSAGGINTIYF. CDR3 bases: TGTGCCAGCAGCTACTCCGCAGGGGGCATAAACACCATATATTTT.

V and J are TRBV5-1 and TRBJ1-1; TRBD1 matches 8 bases. Germline V gene sequence: CDR1 SGHRS, CDR2 YFSETQ. The V segment lost 4 bases and the J segment 3 bases; nucleotides outside the gene matches: 11. The CDR3 totals 16 residues. The CDR3 nucleotides read TGCGCCAGCAGCGTACCCAGGGGGCAGGTCGACACTGAAGCTTTCTTT. Protein sequence: CASSVPRGQVDTEAFF.

The genes are TRBV18 and TRBJ1-2; D gene ambiguous. CDR1 and CDR2 (germline): KGHSH, LQKENI. The CDR3 is 16 residues long. With 3 bases removed from V and 6 bases from J, the gap between germline ends came to 20 bases. The DNA for the CDR3 is TGTGCCAGCTCACCCTCGGTGTCTTCCGGGCCTCATGGCTACACCTTC. Its protein is CASSPSVSSGPHGYTF.

V is TRBV6-1 and J is TRBJ2-7; tentatively, D is TRBD2 (5 bases). The CDR3 consists of 13 residues. The V gene lost 8 bases and the J gene lost 4 bases, with 15 bases spanning the gap. Germline assignment: CDR1 MNHNS and CDR2 SASEGT. The DNA for the CDR3 is TGTGCCAGCCGTCTAAACGGCGGGTACGAGCAGTACTTC. Protein product: CASRLNGGYEQYF.

The sample holds a few counts of this clone. The chain recombines TRBV12-5 with TRBJ2-1, with 15 bases fitting TRBD2. V lost 5 bases, J lost 6 bases, and 26 bases stayed unmatched. The CDR3 runs to 23 residues. In germline, CDR1 is LGHNT, CDR2 FRNRAP. This chain's CDR3 is CASGGLLRPGTSGGTGGFNEQFF. In DNA form, the CDR3 reads TGTGCTAGTGGTGGATTACTAAGACCCGGGACTAGCGGGGGGACTGGAGGGTTCAATGAGCAGTTCTTC. Full variable domain (remainder filled in from reference TRBV12-5 and TRBJ2-1): DARVTQTPRHKVTEMGQEVTMRCQPILGHNTVFWYRQTMMQGLELLAYFRNRAPLDDSGMPKDRFSAEMPDATLATLKIQPSEPRDSAVYFCASGGLLRPGTSGGTGGFNEQFFGPGTRLTVL.

The genes are TRBV5-4 and TRBJ2-3, with 13 bases identical to TRBD2. The CDR3 runs to 16 residues. CDR1 and CDR2 (germline): SGHNT, YYREEE (reference sequence). V dropped 4 bases and J dropped 5; count of bases not matched to a gene: 7. DNA of the CDR3: TGTGCCAGCAGCCGGGCACTAGCGGGGGGGGAAGATACGCAGTATTTT. Translating gives CASSRALAGGEDTQYF.